The 14 T cell receptor beta chains below were found in one sample sequenced in a study of cytomegalovirus exposure and HLA in healthy donors. Primers: 60 Vbeta forward and 13 Jbeta reverse. The data were produced by immunoSEQ multiplex PCR, yet TCRdb's version contains in-frame clones alone and is incomplete. The table has 120,000 or so clones, about 76% seen once. Sequences were obtained from PBMCs. Receptor source: a woman aged 40 to 50 in good health and CMV-seronegative.

The V call is TRBV27, the J call TRBJ2-7, with 7 bases aligning to TRBD2. The V gene's germline CDR1 is MNHEY and CDR2 SMNVEV (reference sequence). This CDR3 spans 14 amino acids. V shed 0 bases and J 5 bases; nucleotides not matched to a gene: 4. CDR3 sequence (DNA): TGTGCCAGCAGTTTATCTCCTAGCGGCCACGAGCAGTACTTC. Translation gives CASSLSPSGHEQYF.

The chain recombines TRBV7-2 with TRBJ1-1; TRBD1 is a possible D gene (6 bases). This CDR3 region has 14 residues. Trimming took 5 bases from V and 1 from J, leaving 11 bases between them. CDR1 and CDR2 (germline): SGHTA, FQGNSA. Here the CDR3 DNA reads TGTGCCAGCAGCGCGGACAGAAGGAACACTGAAGCTTTCTTT. It codes for CASSADRRNTEAFF.

V and J are TRBV7-3 and TRBJ2-1; 11 nucleotides match TRBD2. The CDR3 consists of 20 residues. Germline CDR1 is SGHTA and CDR2 is FQGTGA. The V segment lost 1 base and the J segment 3 bases; nucleotides outside the gene matches: 14. CDR3 DNA sequence: TGTGCCAGCAGCTTAAGGGGTAGCGGGGGGGCCCGCCCGGGCTACAATGAGCAGTTCTTC. Translated, it gives CASSLRGSGGARPGYNEQFF.

The V gene is TRBV19, the J gene TRBJ2-6, with D possibly being TRBD2 (7 bases). CDR3 length equals 19 residues. The germline V and J ends were trimmed by 1 base and 0 bases, with 16 bases remaining between them. Germline CDR1 LNHDA, CDR2 SQIVND (reference sequence). Written as DNA, the CDR3 is TGTGCCAGTAGTATAGGGGGGAGGGGGTTCCTCTCTGGGGCCAACGTCCTGACTTTC. Its translation is CASSIGGRGFLSGANVLTF.

CDR3 loop: CASSLGTSGRPYQETQYF. The CDR3 region has the DNA TGTGCCAGCAGCCTCGGGACTAGCGGGAGGCCATATCAAGAGACCCAGTACTTC. This chain connects TRBV7-2 to TRBJ2-5; TRBD2 matches 15 bases. The V and J ends lost 5 bases and 2 bases, in that order; junction bases with no gene match: 9. Germline CDR1 reads SGHTA; CDR2 reads FQGNSA. There are 18 residues in the CDR3.

The chain links TRBV14 to TRBJ1-2; 9 bases line up with TRBD1. V lost 4 bases and J lost 4; bases outside the gene matches: 7. This CDR3 contains 15 residues. CDR1 SGHDN and CDR2 FVKESK come from the germline V gene. This CDR3 reads CASSPNYRGLYGYTF. DNA for the CDR3: TGTGCCAGCAGCCCTAACTACAGGGGGCTCTATGGCTACACCTTC.

In regard to this clone: Within the sample, other DNA sequences also encode this same CDR3. The chain couples TRBV28 to TRBJ2-5; possibly TRBD1 for D (5 bases). The germline gives CDR1 MDHEN, CDR2 SYDVKM. CDR3 length: 11 amino acids. The germline V and J ends were trimmed by 5 bases and 4 bases, with 5 bases remaining between them. The CDR3 DNA sequence: TGTGCCAGCAGTAGGGGAGAGACCCAGTACTTC. Translation: CASSRGETQYF.

This chain links TRBV7-6 with TRBJ1-2; D is unresolved. The V end lost 8 bases, the J end lost 3 bases, and 10 bases lay between the germline ends. Germline lookup yields CDR1 SGHVS and CDR2 FNYEAQ. The CDR3 has 12 residues. The CDR3 coding sequence is TGTGCCAGCGGGAGTCCCTACTATGGCTACACCTTC. This encodes CASGSPYYGYTF.

This clone was detected a few times. This rearrangement joins TRBV5-4 to TRBJ1-1; no definite D call. CDR3 length: 14 residues. Germline values: CDR1 SGHNT, CDR2 YYREEE (reference sequence). Trimming removed 3 bases at V and 4 bases at J, with 13 bases between. The CDR3 protein is CASSYKEGFTEAFF. The CDR3 nucleotides are TGTGCCAGCAGCTACAAAGAGGGTTTCACTGAAGCTTTCTTT.

This chain links TRBV5-6 with TRBJ2-3, with D uncertain. The V end was cut by 2 bases, the J end by 0 bases, with 7 bases between. The CDR3 length is 14 residues. Per germline, CDR1 SGHDT and CDR2 YYEEEE. CDR3: CASSFLQSTDTQYF. CDR3 nucleotide sequence: TGTGCCAGCAGCTTCTTACAAAGCACAGATACGCAGTATTTT.

The chain recombines TRBV28 with TRBJ1-4; D call uncertain. Germline V CDR1 and CDR2: MDHEN, SYDVKM. With 4 bases removed from V and 5 bases from J, the gap between germline ends came to 5 bases. This CDR3 is 12 amino acids long. The CDR3 reads CASSSPNEKLFF. CDR3 coding DNA: TGTGCCAGCAGTTCCCCGAATGAAAAACTGTTTTTT.

V is TRBV6-1 and J is TRBJ1-2; 7 bases fit TRBD1. The germline V gene has CDR1 MNHNS and CDR2 SASEGT. The CDR3 sequence is 14 residues long. The ends lost 6 bases at V and 3 bases at J; junction bases unmatched: 7. The CDR3 sequence: CASRVTTGHYGYTF. The CDR3, as DNA: TGTGCCAGCAGGGTCACGACAGGGCACTATGGCTACACCTTC.

The chain recombines TRBV14 with TRBJ2-3, with D maybe TRBD2 (5 bases). Between the trimmed V and J ends, which lost 3 bases and 0 bases, there was a span of 10 bases. Per the germline V gene, CDR1 is SGHDN and CDR2 is FVKESK. The CDR3 extends over 15 amino acids. The CDR3 sequence: CASSHGEFSTDTQYF. The CDR3 nucleotides read TGTGCCAGCAGCCACGGGGAATTTAGCACAGATACGCAGTATTTT.

CDR3 sequence reads: CASSEQGVVDTQYF. As DNA, the CDR3 is TGTGCCAGCAGCGAACAGGGGGTGGTAGATACGCAGTATTTT. The chain has TRBV9 and TRBJ2-3; TRBD1 matches 8 bases. Germline assignment: CDR1 SGDLS and CDR2 YYNGEE. Germline trimming cut 3 bases from V and 5 bases from J; bases unmatched to any gene: 5. The CDR3 is 14 amino acids.